The entry that follows covers one TCR beta chain sequence. Antigen: not known. This specimen comes from a study of CD4 T cells in relation to SARS-CoV-2 and coronaviruses. The unexposed donors gave CD4+ T cells in about 2010-2019, prior to COVID-19. CD4+ T cells were isolated from the cells after about ten days of culture. Libraries were prepared by immunoSEQ multiplex PCR; TCRdb keeps only in-frame clonotypes and omits some of them. Among 15,000 to 20,000 clones listed, approximately 80% were seen once. This clonotype was obtained from a human donor in good health. What was sequenced was CD4+ T cells from PBMCs, cultured in vitro.

The CDR3 loop is CASSPRLAGEQYF. The CDR3 nucleotides are TGTGCCAGCAGTCCCAGACTAGCGGGCGAGCAGTACTTC. The chain joins TRBV12-3 or TRBV12-4 to TRBJ2-7; 10 bases fit TRBD2. This CDR3 region has 13 residues. V gave up 5 bases and J gave up 6 bases; unmatched junction bases: 4.